This T cell receptor (beta chain) came from a study of blood T cell repertoires in COVID-19 (dated by TCRdb to the early 2020s). Looking at the study overall: Collaborator samples came from the United States, Italy and Spain and covered acute and convalescent phases of COVID-19. The repertoires were released in a freely available public database meant as a resource for research on the immune response to SARS-CoV-2. Subjects who had been exposed to COVID-19, were actively infected with it, or had recovered from it provided the deeply sampled blood TCRbeta repertoires that made up the dataset. Samples were obtained from the ongoing ImmuneRACE study (first 160 participants) and from approximately 1,200 subjects provided by 6 global collaborators. The prospective study material was composed of cDNA or gDNA derived from T cells, B-cell-depleted T cells, or PBMCs. Sample metadata almost always included a de-identified subject ID, COVID-19 status, age in years and sex. Where available, HLA class I and class II types were obtained from metadata supplied by the sample provider rather than from assay-based typing.

Participants in the prospective study were enrolled through a virtual design, were aged about 18 to 90 years, and lived in fewer than 30 United States geographic areas. In the prospective study, cohorts were assigned on the basis of participant-reported clinical history obtained from a screening survey and a study questionnaire. Recovered participants in ImmuneRACE Cohort 3 were defined as having two consecutive negative NP/OP PCR tests, clearance from a healthcare professional, or resolution of symptoms. In the prospective study, mobile phlebotomists collected whole blood, serum and a nasopharyngeal or oropharyngeal swab from each participant. Over an approximately 2-month period, participants in the prospective study had the option of providing additional blood draws and questionnaires. Prospective study blood samples were shipped either frozen or at room temperature before DNA extraction. Results the study describes overall, beyond this receptor: Clinical and demographic metadata were provided uncurated, with the amount varying by source and participant.

Turning to this clone: Its antigen target is currently unknown. Base qualities are not recorded, but no much larger clone differs from it by a single base.

Inclusive of the bounding cysteine and phenylalanine, the CDR3 is 15 residues long. CDR3 DNA only is kept here, 45 bases in frame from base 1. CDR1 KGHDR and CDR2 SFDVKD were looked up in the germline V gene. V and J are trimmed by 4 bases and 5 bases, and the gene matches miss 8 bases of the junction. TCRbeta CDR3 regions were amplified from genomic DNA by means of the immunoSEQ Assay, a bias-controlled multiplex PCR. The authors processed their data as follows. The number of nucleated cells in each sample was estimated from the amplification of reference gene primers within the assay. To quantify the absolute abundance of each unique TCRbeta CDR3 rearrangement, sequence reads were collapsed and filtered. Productive Simpson clonality was computed per sample as the square root of Simpson's diversity index over productive rearrangements. In TCRdb, the immuneACCESS table is reduced to in-frame sequences with V and J assigned. These tables do not hold every clone; where another copy was compared, an unresolved V gene accounts for under half, and the others remain unexplained. The DNA was the basis for D and trimming; V, J and clone size are from that table. This sample gives fewer than 350,000 clones in total; 89% of them show up just once. The ten biggest clones cover about 5.2% of the sample.

The rearranged segments are TRBV24-1 and TRBJ2-7; TRBD1 lines up with 9 middle nucleotides. The specimen was PBMCs or T cells enriched from blood (not recorded which). The sequence was collected from a man aged 55 to 70 who had recovered from COVID-19. CDR3 reads: CATSDRTGGLNEQYF. The nucleotide sequence is TGTGCCACCAGTGACCGAACAGGGGGCTTGAACGAGCAGTACTTC.